Sequencing of this TCR beta chain was carried out in a study of CD8+ T cells in alopecia areata. Study-wide results and caveats: Unlike in mice, where it was clearer, TCR sharing across patients was less clear, possibly HLA-related. Among the top 100, expanded CD8+ clones, as well as scalp clonality, were significantly decreased by tofacitinib.

RNA was isolated and reverse transcribed to cDNA, the sequencing template. The method was immunoSEQ multiplex PCR; TCRdb's version includes in-frame clones alone and lacks a portion of them. The sample includes 79,000 or so clones, approximately 72% seen only once; the top ten take less than 25%. In this sample, this clone turned up once. Its matching antigen is unknown. Treatment here: oral pan-JAK inhibitor, 5-10 mg twice daily. The receptor comes from a human donor with alopecia areata. Sequences were derived from CD8+ T cells sorted from blood, sampled at week 24, from a patient treated with tofacitinib.

In nucleotides, the CDR3 is TGCGCCAGCAGCTTGGCCGTGAGAACTTCCGATGAAGCTTTCTTT. It translates to CASSLAVRTSDEAFF. The V call is TRBV5-1, the J call TRBJ1-1, with D unresolved. The CDR3 extends over 15 amino acids. The germline CDR1 and CDR2 sequences are SGHRS and YFSETQ. The V gene lost 0 bases and the J gene lost 7 bases, with 16 bases spanning the gap.